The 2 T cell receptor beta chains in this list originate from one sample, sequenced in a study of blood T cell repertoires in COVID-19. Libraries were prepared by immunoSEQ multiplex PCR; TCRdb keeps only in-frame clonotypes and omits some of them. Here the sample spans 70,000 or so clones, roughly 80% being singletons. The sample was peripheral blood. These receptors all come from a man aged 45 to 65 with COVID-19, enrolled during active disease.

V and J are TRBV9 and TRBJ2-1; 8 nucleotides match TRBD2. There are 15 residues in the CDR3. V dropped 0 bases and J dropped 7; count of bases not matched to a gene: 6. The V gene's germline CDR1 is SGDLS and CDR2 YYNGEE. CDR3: CASSVAPSGPNEQFF. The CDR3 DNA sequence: TGTGCCAGCAGCGTAGCCCCTAGCGGGCCGAATGAGCAGTTCTTC.

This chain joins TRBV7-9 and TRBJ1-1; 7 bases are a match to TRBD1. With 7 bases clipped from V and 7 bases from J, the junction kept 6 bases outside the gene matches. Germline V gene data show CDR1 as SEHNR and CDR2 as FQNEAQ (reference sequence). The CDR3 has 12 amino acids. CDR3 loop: CASTPGGGEAFF. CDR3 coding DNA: TGTGCCAGCACCCCAGGGGGAGGTGAAGCTTTCTTT.